The rows below give T cell receptor beta chains drawn from one sample of a study of cytomegalovirus exposure and HLA in healthy donors. TCRdb's table, derived via immunoSEQ multiplex PCR, lists solely in-frame clones and lacks some. Of under 200,000 clones listed, around 80% were seen once; the top ten hold 5.7%. Sequencing was carried out using PBMCs. The receptors stem from a man in his forties in good health and CMV-seronegative. CDR3s include the opening cysteine and the closing phenylalanine or tryptophan. D genes are given only for firm matches. Not all rows give a size; the values are once, few, many and, for expanded clones, a class.

V: TRBV18
J: TRBJ1-1
size: once
D: .
DNA: TGTGCCAGCGCCAGGGGAGTTGGCACTGAAGCTTTCTTT
CDR3: CASARGVGTEAFF

V: TRBV7-7
J: TRBJ2-2
size: .
D: TRBD1
DNA: TGTGCCAGCAGCCTCAGACAGGGGCCCGGGGAGCTGTTTTTT
CDR3: CASSLRQGPGELFF

V: TRBV29-1
J: TRBJ2-1
size: .
D: TRBD2
DNA: TGCAGCGTTGTTAGCGGGAGTCGCTCCTACAATGAGCAGTTCTTC
CDR3: CSVVSGSRSYNEQFF

V: TRBV9
J: TRBJ2-7
size: few
D: TRBD2
DNA: TGTGCCAGCAGCGTCGAAGCGGGAGGGGGGGAGCAGTACTTC
CDR3: CASSVEAGGGEQYF

V: TRBV6-1
J: TRBJ1-1
size: .
D: .
DNA: TGTGCCAGCACGTATTCAGACAGAGACTCTGAAGCTTTCTTT
CDR3: CASTYSDRDSEAFF

V: TRBV4-3
J: TRBJ1-1
size: .
D: TRBD1
DNA: TGCGCCAGCAGCCCGGGGACAGGGGATATTAACACTGAAGCTTTCTTT
CDR3: CASSPGTGDINTEAFF

V: TRBV10-3
J: TRBJ2-7
size: .
D: .
DNA: TGTGCCATCAGTGGATCCTGGCAGATGTCCTACGAGCAGTACTTC
CDR3: CAISGSWQMSYEQYF

V: TRBV6-5
J: TRBJ2-7
size: .
D: TRBD1
DNA: TGTGCCAGCAGTTACCAGGGGGCGCTTTCTCGCGAGCAGTACTTC
CDR3: CASSYQGALSREQYF

V: TRBV7-2
J: TRBJ2-1
size: few
D: TRBD2
DNA: TGTGCCAGCATCATCCACTCGACTAGCGGGTACAATGAGCAGTTCTTC
CDR3: CASIIHSTSGYNEQFF

V: TRBV7-9
J: TRBJ2-5
size: .
D: TRBD1
DNA: TGTGCCAGCAGCCTTGCTCCGACAGGGGGCCAAGAGACCCAGTACTTC
CDR3: CASSLAPTGGQETQYF

V: TRBV6-1
J: TRBJ1-2
size: medium-sized
D: TRBD1
DNA: TGTGCCAGCAGTGAAGGGACAGGGGGCTATGGCTACACCTTC
CDR3: CASSEGTGGYGYTF

V: TRBV7-9
J: TRBJ2-3
size: few
D: TRBD2
DNA: TGTGCCAGCAGCTCTACGGGACTAGCGGGGGACACAGATACGCAGTATTTT
CDR3: CASSSTGLAGDTDTQYF